Listed below are T cell receptor beta chains from one sample, sequenced in a study of T cell repertoires in cytomegalovirus infection. TCRdb passed the reads through MiXCR, listing each CDR3 protein once. This sample has just over 150,000 distinct CDR3 sequences, with 23% found just once. The sequencing input was PBMCs. All receptors derive from a human donor in good health (CMV status not recorded). Some clones in this sample may be carry-over from other donors' samples. CDR3s include the opening cysteine and the closing phenylalanine or tryptophan. The order of the fields is D gene, clone size, V gene, J gene, CDR3 DNA, CDR3 protein. D genes are given only for firm matches. Size values are once, few and many counts, or a class for expanded clones, and some rows have none.

d_gene: TRBD2; abundance: few; v_gene: TRBV28; j_gene: TRBJ2-1; CDR3nt: TGTGCCAGCAGTCTGAGGGGACTAGGGCGACCCAATGAGCAGTTCTTC; CDR3aa: CASSLRGLGRPNEQFF
d_gene: -; abundance: few; v_gene: TRBV12-5; j_gene: TRBJ1-5; CDR3nt: TGTGCTAGTGCTCAGGGTTTGAGCAATCAGCCCCAGCATTTT; CDR3aa: CASAQGLSNQPQHF
d_gene: -; abundance: many; v_gene: TRBV20-1; j_gene: TRBJ1-2; CDR3nt: TGCAGTGCTAGTTGGGACGGACATGGCTACACCTTC; CDR3aa: CSASWDGHGYTF
d_gene: -; abundance: few; v_gene: TRBV30; j_gene: TRBJ1-1; CDR3nt: TGTGCCTGGAGTGAGGCAGGCCACACTGAAGCTTTCTTT; CDR3aa: CAWSEAGHTEAFF
d_gene: TRBD1; abundance: -; v_gene: TRBV4-1; j_gene: TRBJ1-2; CDR3nt: TGCGCCAGCAGCCAAGATTGGACAGGGGATGGCTACACCTTC; CDR3aa: CASSQDWTGDGYTF
d_gene: -; abundance: -; v_gene: TRBV19; j_gene: TRBJ2-1; CDR3nt: TGTGCCAGTAGTATAGACAGGTCTGGCTACAATGAGCAGTTCTTC; CDR3aa: CASSIDRSGYNEQFF
d_gene: TRBD1; abundance: few; v_gene: TRBV5-1; j_gene: TRBJ2-3; CDR3nt: TGCGCCAGCAGCTTGTGGGACAGAAGCACAGATACGCAGTATTTT; CDR3aa: CASSLWDRSTDTQYF
d_gene: -; abundance: few; v_gene: TRBV6-5; j_gene: TRBJ2-5; CDR3nt: TGTGCCAGCAGTTTTGGGCTAGCAGAAGAGACCCAGTACTTC; CDR3aa: CASSFGLAEETQYF
d_gene: -; abundance: -; v_gene: TRBV3-1; j_gene: TRBJ1-1; CDR3nt: TGTGCCAGCAGCCAAGAAGGGGGATTGGACACTGAAGCTTTCTTT; CDR3aa: CASSQEGGLDTEAFF
d_gene: TRBD2; abundance: -; v_gene: TRBV6-2/TRBV6-3; j_gene: TRBJ2-2; CDR3nt: TGTGCCAGCAGTTACTCACCAGCGGGAGCGGGGGAGCTGTTTTTT; CDR3aa: CASSYSPAGAGELFF
d_gene: TRBD2; abundance: few; v_gene: TRBV28; j_gene: TRBJ2-1; CDR3nt: TGTGCCAGCAGTTCAACTAGCGGGAGGACTAACAATGAGCAGTTCTTC; CDR3aa: CASSSTSGRTNNEQFF
d_gene: -; abundance: -; v_gene: TRBV10-3; j_gene: TRBJ1-2; CDR3nt: TGTGCCATCAAAACAGATTCCTATGGCTACACCTTC; CDR3aa: CAIKTDSYGYTF
d_gene: -; abundance: many; v_gene: TRBV7-6; j_gene: TRBJ1-3; CDR3nt: TGTGCCAGCAGTAGCAGAATTAGGAACTCTGGAAACACCATATATTTT; CDR3aa: CASSSRIRNSGNTIYF
d_gene: -; abundance: -; v_gene: TRBV7-9; j_gene: TRBJ1-2; CDR3nt: TGTGCCAGCAGCTTAGTGGCAGGCGGGTATGGCTACACCTTC; CDR3aa: CASSLVAGGYGYTF
d_gene: TRBD1; abundance: -; v_gene: TRBV5-1; j_gene: TRBJ1-1; CDR3nt: TGCGCCAGCAGTCCACAGGGGACTAGGAACACTGAAGCTTTCTTT; CDR3aa: CASSPQGTRNTEAFF
d_gene: TRBD1; abundance: few; v_gene: TRBV28; j_gene: TRBJ1-5; CDR3nt: TGTGCCAGCAGTACGGGCGGGACAGCCAATCAGCCCCAGCATTTT; CDR3aa: CASSTGGTANQPQHF
d_gene: -; abundance: -; v_gene: TRBV28; j_gene: TRBJ2-6; CDR3nt: TGTGCCAGCAGTTTGAGGACAGTTTACTCTGGGGCCAACGTCCTGACTTTC; CDR3aa: CASSLRTVYSGANVLTF
d_gene: TRBD2; abundance: many; v_gene: TRBV7-9; j_gene: TRBJ2-2; CDR3nt: TGTGCCAGCAGCCCAGGACTAGCGGGAGCAAACACCGGGGAGCTGTTTTTT; CDR3aa: CASSPGLAGANTGELFF
d_gene: -; abundance: few; v_gene: TRBV7-9; j_gene: TRBJ1-1; CDR3nt: TGTGCCAGCAGCTTAGCAAGGGTTACTGAAGCTTTCTTT; CDR3aa: CASSLARVTEAFF
d_gene: TRBD2; abundance: -; v_gene: TRBV7-9; j_gene: TRBJ2-3; CDR3nt: TGTGCCAGCAGCTTAGTGAGCGGGAACACAGATACGCAGTATTTT; CDR3aa: CASSLVSGNTDTQYF
d_gene: -; abundance: -; v_gene: TRBV11-2; j_gene: TRBJ2-7; CDR3nt: TGTGCCAGCAGAGGGACCGATCCCTACGAGCAGTACTTC; CDR3aa: CASRGTDPYEQYF
d_gene: -; abundance: few; v_gene: TRBV7-2; j_gene: TRBJ2-7; CDR3nt: TGTGCCAGCAGCCGGGGCCGTGACGAGCAGTACTTC; CDR3aa: CASSRGRDEQYF
d_gene: TRBD2; abundance: -; v_gene: TRBV6-5; j_gene: TRBJ2-1; CDR3nt: TGTGCCAGCAGAAATAAATTAGCGGGAAATACCTACAATGAGCAGTTCTTC; CDR3aa: CASRNKLAGNTYNEQFF
d_gene: -; abundance: many; v_gene: TRBV6-2/TRBV6-3; j_gene: TRBJ2-1; CDR3nt: TGTGCCAGCAGAATAAACGGCCCGAATGAGCAGTTCTTC; CDR3aa: CASRINGPNEQFF
d_gene: TRBD1; abundance: -; v_gene: TRBV28; j_gene: TRBJ1-1; CDR3nt: TGTGCCAGCAATTTTGGTTTGGACAGGATTAACACTGAAGCTTTCTTT; CDR3aa: CASNFGLDRINTEAFF
d_gene: TRBD2; abundance: few; v_gene: TRBV28; j_gene: TRBJ2-7; CDR3nt: TGTGCCAGCAGGGGGGGGTTGGGCGAGCAGTACTTC; CDR3aa: CASRGGLGEQYF
d_gene: -; abundance: many; v_gene: TRBV12-5; j_gene: TRBJ1-1; CDR3nt: TGTGCTAGTGGTTATGACCCAAGCCGGGGGGCTTTCTTT; CDR3aa: CASGYDPSRGAFF
d_gene: TRBD2; abundance: -; v_gene: TRBV29-1; j_gene: TRBJ2-7; CDR3nt: TGCAGCGTTGATCGAAAACTGGGGGGGATCTACGAGCAGTACTTC; CDR3aa: CSVDRKLGGIYEQYF
d_gene: -; abundance: -; v_gene: TRBV5-1; j_gene: TRBJ1-2; CDR3nt: TGCGCCAGCAGCTTGGAAGGTTATAGGACAGCGTATGGCTACACCTTC; CDR3aa: CASSLEGYRTAYGYTF
d_gene: -; abundance: many; v_gene: TRBV7-9; j_gene: TRBJ2-5; CDR3nt: TGTGCCAGCAGCTCGCCGGGTCTAAAGCAAGAGACCCAGTACTTC; CDR3aa: CASSSPGLKQETQYF
d_gene: TRBD2; abundance: -; v_gene: TRBV6-6; j_gene: TRBJ2-3; CDR3nt: TGTGCCAGCAGTTATCTTTCAGGACTAGCGGGAGGGCCAGATACGCAGTATTTT; CDR3aa: CASSYLSGLAGGPDTQYF
d_gene: TRBD1; abundance: many; v_gene: TRBV28; j_gene: TRBJ1-2; CDR3nt: TGTGCCAGCCGGGAGGCCAAGAGACCCAGGGGGTATGGCTACACCTTC; CDR3aa: CASREAKRPRGYGYTF